One and the same sample provided the 9 T cell receptor beta chains below, sequenced in a study of CD8+ T cells in alopecia areata. Treatment described: oral pan-JAK inhibitor, 5-10 mg twice daily. Extraction and reverse transcription of RNA yielded cDNA as the sequencing template. Libraries were prepared by immunoSEQ multiplex PCR; TCRdb keeps only in-frame clonotypes and omits some of them. This sample yields more than 150,000 clones, of which 60% to 70% are seen a single time; 3% to 3.5% belongs to the top ten. The sample here was CD4+ T cells sorted from blood, taken at week 4, from a patient treated with tofacitinib. The receptor set was obtained from a human donor with alopecia areata.

This clone was seen more than once but under ten times. This chain joins TRBV4-1 and TRBJ1-2; 9 bases are a match to TRBD1. Germline values: CDR1 MGHRA, CDR2 YSYEKL. V trimming: 2 bases; J trimming: 4 bases; junction bases outside the gene matches: 5. CDR3 length equals 15 residues. The CDR3 here is CASSQRDRDGYGYTF. The CDR3 region has the DNA TGCGCCAGCAGCCAACGGGACAGGGATGGCTATGGCTACACCTTC.

The sample holds a few counts of this clone. V and J are TRBV30 and TRBJ1-4, with a tentative D call TRBD1 (5 bases). The germline V and J ends were trimmed by 3 bases and 3 bases, with 14 bases remaining between them. The germline V gene encodes CDR1 GTSNPN and CDR2 SVGIG (reference sequence). This CDR3 comprises 15 residues. The CDR3 nucleotides are TGTGCCTGGAGAGCTGACAGAGCTGCTAATGAAAAACTGTTTTTT. The encoded protein is CAWRADRAANEKLFF.

The chain couples TRBV30 to TRBJ2-1; TRBD2 aligns across 9 bases. V was pared by 0 bases and J by 9 bases, with 9 bases of the junction left unmatched. Germline CDR1 and CDR2: GTSNPN and SVGIG (reference sequence). The CDR3 runs to 15 residues. This chain's CDR3 is CAWSVSGGGASEQFF. Written as DNA, the CDR3 is TGTGCCTGGAGTGTCTCAGGCGGGGGGGCATCTGAGCAGTTCTTC.

The J gene is TRBJ2-6, the V gene TRBV29-1; 13 bases align to TRBD2. The CDR3 runs to 18 residues. V lost 3 bases and J lost 1; bases outside the gene matches: 6. The germline CDR1 and CDR2 sequences are SQVTM and ANQGSEA. CDR3 nucleotide sequence: TGCAGCGTTGAGTGGACTAGCGGGGGAGGGTCTGGGGCCAACGTCCTGACTTTC. This codes for CSVEWTSGGGSGANVLTF.

This chain links TRBV7-9 with TRBJ1-5; TRBD1 agrees at 9 bases. The V gene's germline CDR1 is SEHNR and CDR2 FQNEAQ (reference sequence). This CDR3 spans 15 amino acids. With 6 bases clipped from V and 6 bases from J, the junction kept 9 bases outside the gene matches. CDR3 DNA sequence: TGTGCCAGCAGTCCGGGACAGGGCCGAACTCAGCCCCAGCATTTT. This sequence encodes CASSPGQGRTQPQHF.

This rearrangement joins TRBV7-2 to TRBJ2-4; TRBD1 matches at 10 bases. Germline V gene lookup returns CDR1 SGHTA and CDR2 FQGNSA. This CDR3 has 13 residues. V trimming: 5 bases; J trimming: 8 bases; junction bases outside the gene matches: 3. The CDR3 sequence is CASSRDRGYIQYF. CDR3 DNA: TGTGCCAGCAGCCGGGACAGGGGTTACATTCAGTACTTC. Full variable domain (rest looked up from reference TRBV7-2 and TRBJ2-4): GAGVSQSPSNKVTEKGKDVELRCDPISGHTALYWYRQSLGQGLEFLIYFQGNSAPDKSGLPSDRFSAERTGGSVSTLTIQRTQQEDSAVYLCASSRDRGYIQYFGAGTRLSVL.

The chain links TRBV2 to TRBJ1-6; D perhaps matches TRBD1 (5 bases). This CDR3 region has 14 residues. The V end lost 5 bases, the J end lost 10 bases, and 15 bases lay between the germline ends. Looked up from germline, CDR1 is SNHLY and CDR2 is FYNNEI. The CDR3 reads CASSWDPLGSPLHF. As DNA, the CDR3 is TGTGCCAGCAGTTGGGACCCGCTTGGATCACCCCTCCACTTT. Full variable domain (remainder filled in from reference TRBV2 and TRBJ1-6): EPEVTQTPSHQVTQMGQEVILRCVPISNHLYFYWYRQILGQKVEFLVSFYNNEISEKSEIFDDQFSVERPDGSNFTLKIRSTKLEDSAMYFCASSWDPLGSPLHFGNGTRLTVT.

The rearrangement links TRBV4-2 to TRBJ1-6; tentatively, D is TRBD1 (5 bases). From germline, CDR1 is LGHNA and CDR2 YNFKEQ. Trimming took off 0 bases at V and 3 bases at J, with 12 bases between the two ends. The CDR3 is 17 amino acids. The CDR3 sequence is CASSQDIRGDYNSPLHF. CDR3 coding DNA: TGTGCCAGCAGCCAAGATATCCGAGGGGACTATAATTCACCCCTCCACTTT.

The genes are TRBV4-3 and TRBJ2-3; the D gene could be TRBD1 or TRBD2 (5 bases each). Germline CDR1 LGHNA, CDR2 YSLEER. The germline V and J ends were trimmed by 4 bases and 4 bases, with 15 bases remaining between them. This CDR3 region has 15 residues. CDR3 sequence: CASSPYGTAADTQYF. As DNA, the CDR3 is TGCGCCAGCAGCCCGTATGGGACCGCCGCAGATACGCAGTATTTT.